Listed below are T cell receptor beta chains from one sample, sequenced in a study of T cell responses to AZD1222 COVID-19 vaccine. TCRdb keeps only in-frame clones here, not all; method: immunoSEQ multiplex PCR. The sample records approximately 200,000 clones, 90% to 95% being singletons. This material consisted of peripheral blood, taken 28 days after the second AZD1222 dose. The receptors derive from an adult who received the AZD1222 COVID-19 vaccine. Both conserved end residues are part of each CDR3. The order of the fields is clone size, D gene, V gene, CDR3 protein. D genes are given only for firm matches. Some rows mark clone size as missing; the rest say once, few, many or name a class of expanded clone.

>-|TRBD2|TRBV30
CAWVPSGRTTGELFF
>few|TRBD2|TRBV27
CASRPGLAGETQYF
>-|TRBD1|TRBV7-9
CASSSPPGGYDNEQFF
>-|TRBD1|TRBV19
CASSLQGATLGYTF
>-|-|TRBV5-1
CASRPETDTQYF
>-|TRBD1|TRBV7-2
CASSLSGTVSYEQYF
>-|-|TRBV27
CASSLIQGSSPLHF
>few|-|TRBV5-1
CASSFGRYDEQYF
>-|TRBD2|TRBV7-3
CASSSSGQSGRHEQYF
>-|TRBD1|TRBV4-1
CASSQGRDRNTEAFF
>-|TRBD1|TRBV6-2/TRBV6-3
CASSDPPGQSYQETQYF
>-|TRBD1|TRBV7-2
CASSKQGSDTIYF
>once|-|TRBV7-9
CASRGDSSYETQYF
>once|-|TRBV7-3
CASSSRDFPYEQYF
>-|TRBD1|TRBV18
CASSPTGDLKKFF
>-|-|TRBV7-3
CASSLTQADRVNQPQHF
>-|-|TRBV6-1
CASSEIMALHHEQYF
>-|TRBD1|TRBV5-3
CARSPRDRGRNGNQPQHF
>once|-|TRBV12-5
CASGLVEEAGFKNIQYF
>-|TRBD1|TRBV14
CASSQDLGQGLEQYF
>-|-|TRBV27
CASSREGGGPYEQYF
>-|-|TRBV28
CASSIQWVTQPQHF
>-|-|TRBV15
CATSLRRGEKLFF
>-|-|TRBV2
CASSEGGAVHEQYF
>-|-|TRBV14
CASSQDWGGNSPLHF
>-|TRBD2|TRBV11-2
CASTHSGADTQYF
>-|-|TRBV7-9
CASTLNSHEKLFF
>-|TRBD2|TRBV27
CASSLVAGGPIGYNEQFF
>-|TRBD1|TRBV28
CASRWDRSNYGYTF
>-|-|TRBV6-5
CASSSGSRNTEAFF
>-|TRBD2|TRBV27
CASRPWTSGRPPSTDTQYF